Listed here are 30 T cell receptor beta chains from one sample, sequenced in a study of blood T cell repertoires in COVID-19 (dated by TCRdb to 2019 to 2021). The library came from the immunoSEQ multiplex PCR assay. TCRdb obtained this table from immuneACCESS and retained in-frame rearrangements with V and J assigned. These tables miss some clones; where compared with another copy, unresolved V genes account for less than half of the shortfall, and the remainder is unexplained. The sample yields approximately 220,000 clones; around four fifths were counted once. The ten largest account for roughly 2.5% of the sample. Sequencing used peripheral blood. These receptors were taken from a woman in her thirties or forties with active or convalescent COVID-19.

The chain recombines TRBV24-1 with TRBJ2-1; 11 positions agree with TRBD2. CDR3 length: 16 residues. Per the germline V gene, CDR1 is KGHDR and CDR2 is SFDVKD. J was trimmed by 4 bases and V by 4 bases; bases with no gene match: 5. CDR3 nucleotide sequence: TGTGCCACCAGTGACCTAGCGGGAGGCCGATACAATGAGCAGTTCTTC. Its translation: CATSDLAGGRYNEQFF.

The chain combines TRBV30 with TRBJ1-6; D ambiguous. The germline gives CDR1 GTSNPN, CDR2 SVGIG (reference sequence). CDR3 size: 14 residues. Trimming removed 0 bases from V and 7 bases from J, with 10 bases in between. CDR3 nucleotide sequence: TGTGCCTGGAGTGTAGGACTTAGGAATTCACCCCTCCACTTT. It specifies CAWSVGLRNSPLHF.

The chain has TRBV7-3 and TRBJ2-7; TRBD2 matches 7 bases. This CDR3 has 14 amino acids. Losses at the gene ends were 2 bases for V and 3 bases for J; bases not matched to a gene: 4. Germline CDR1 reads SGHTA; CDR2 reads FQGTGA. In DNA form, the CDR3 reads TGTGCCAGCAGCTTATCTGCTAGCGGCTACGAGCAGTACTTC. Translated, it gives CASSLSASGYEQYF.

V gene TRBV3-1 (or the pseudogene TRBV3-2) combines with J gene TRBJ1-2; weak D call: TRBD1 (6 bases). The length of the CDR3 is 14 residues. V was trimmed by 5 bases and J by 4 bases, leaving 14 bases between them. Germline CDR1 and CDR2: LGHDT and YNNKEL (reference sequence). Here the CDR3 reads CASSSQGESYGYTF. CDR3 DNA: TGTGCCAGCAGCTCACAGGGTGAGAGCTATGGCTACACCTTC.

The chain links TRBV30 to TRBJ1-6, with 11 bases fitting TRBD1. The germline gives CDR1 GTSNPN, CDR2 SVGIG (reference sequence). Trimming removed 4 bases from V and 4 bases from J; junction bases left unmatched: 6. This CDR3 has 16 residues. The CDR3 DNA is TGTGCCTGGAAAGCCGGGACAGGGGGGTATAATTCACCCCTCCACTTT. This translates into CAWKAGTGGYNSPLHF.

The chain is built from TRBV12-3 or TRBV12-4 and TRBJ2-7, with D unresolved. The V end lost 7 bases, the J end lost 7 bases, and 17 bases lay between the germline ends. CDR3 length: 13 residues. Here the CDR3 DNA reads TGTGCCAGCACCCTCGGGTACCCTGGGGAGCAGTACTTC. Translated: CASTLGYPGEQYF.

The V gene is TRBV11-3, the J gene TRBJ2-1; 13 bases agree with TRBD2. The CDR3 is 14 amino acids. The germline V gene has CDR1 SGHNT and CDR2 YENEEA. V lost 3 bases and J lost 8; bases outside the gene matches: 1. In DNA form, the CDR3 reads TGTGCCAGCAGCTTTGGACTAGCGGGAGATGAGCAGTTCTTC. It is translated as CASSFGLAGDEQFF. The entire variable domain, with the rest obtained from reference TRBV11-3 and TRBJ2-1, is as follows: EAGVVQSPRYKIIEKKQPVAFWCNPISGHNTLYWYLQNLGQGPELLIRYENEEAVDDSQLPKDRFSAERLKGVDSTLKIQPAELGDSAVYLCASSFGLAGDEQFFGPGTRLTVL.

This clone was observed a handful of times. The CDR3 bases are TGTGCCAGCAGTGATCCCACGGGCGGACAGGCGTCCTACGAGCAGTACTTC. Translated: CASSDPTGGQASYEQYF. J is TRBJ2-7 and V is TRBV25-1, with 7 positions matching TRBD1. Germline assignment: CDR1 MGHDK and CDR2 SYGVNS. This CDR3 comprises 17 residues. The trim removed 3 bases at V and 1 base at J, leaving 12 bases unmatched.

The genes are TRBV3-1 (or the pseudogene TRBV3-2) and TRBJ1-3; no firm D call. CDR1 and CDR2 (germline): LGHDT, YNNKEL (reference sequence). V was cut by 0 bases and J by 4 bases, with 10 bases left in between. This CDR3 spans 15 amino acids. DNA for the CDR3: TGTGCCAGCAGCCAAGAAAGTTCCGGGGGAAACACCATATATTTT. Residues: CASSQESSGGNTIYF.

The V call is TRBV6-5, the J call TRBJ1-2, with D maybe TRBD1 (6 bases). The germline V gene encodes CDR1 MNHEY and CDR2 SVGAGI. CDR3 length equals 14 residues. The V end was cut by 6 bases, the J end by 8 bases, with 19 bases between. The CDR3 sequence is CASSLLRTDRGYTF. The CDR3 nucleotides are TGTGCCAGCAGCCTCCTGCGGACCGACAGGGGCTACACCTTC.

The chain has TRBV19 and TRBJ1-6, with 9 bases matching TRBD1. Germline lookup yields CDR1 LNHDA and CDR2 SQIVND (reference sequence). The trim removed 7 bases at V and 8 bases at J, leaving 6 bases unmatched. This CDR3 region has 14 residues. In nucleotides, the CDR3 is TGTGCCAGTAAGACGGACAGGGGTGATTCACCCCTCCACTTT. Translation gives CASKTDRGDSPLHF.

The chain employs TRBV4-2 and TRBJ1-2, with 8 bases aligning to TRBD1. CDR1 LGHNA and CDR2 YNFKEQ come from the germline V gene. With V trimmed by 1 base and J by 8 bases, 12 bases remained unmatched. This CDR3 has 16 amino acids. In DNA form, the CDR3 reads TGTGCCAGCAGCCAAGTCCCGGGACAGGAATTGGGCGGCTACACCTTC. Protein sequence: CASSQVPGQELGGYTF.

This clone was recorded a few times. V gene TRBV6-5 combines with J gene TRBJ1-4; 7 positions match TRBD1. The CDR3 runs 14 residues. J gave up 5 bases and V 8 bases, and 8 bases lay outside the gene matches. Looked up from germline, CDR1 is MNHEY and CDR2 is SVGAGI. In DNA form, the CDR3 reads TGTGCCAGCTCGGAGCAGGGGGAAAATGAAAAACTGTTTTTT. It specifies CASSEQGENEKLFF.

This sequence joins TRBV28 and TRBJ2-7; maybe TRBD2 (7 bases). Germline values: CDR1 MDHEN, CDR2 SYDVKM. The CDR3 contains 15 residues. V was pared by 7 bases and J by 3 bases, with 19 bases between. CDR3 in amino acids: CASTAGLGGNYEQYF. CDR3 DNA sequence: TGTGCCAGCACCGCCGGACTAGGGGGAAACTACGAGCAGTACTTC.

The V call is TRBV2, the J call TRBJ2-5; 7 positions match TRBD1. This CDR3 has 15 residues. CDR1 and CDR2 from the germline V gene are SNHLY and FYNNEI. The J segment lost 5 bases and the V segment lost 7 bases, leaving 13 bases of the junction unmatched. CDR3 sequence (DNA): TGTGCCAGCAATCTCAGACAGGGTTGGTGGGAGACCCAGTACTTC. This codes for CASNLRQGWWETQYF.

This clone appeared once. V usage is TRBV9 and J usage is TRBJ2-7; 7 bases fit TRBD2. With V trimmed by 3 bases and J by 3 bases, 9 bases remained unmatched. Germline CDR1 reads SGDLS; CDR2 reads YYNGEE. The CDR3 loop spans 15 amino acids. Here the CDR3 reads CASSDTSVDIYEQYF. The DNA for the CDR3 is TGTGCCAGCAGCGACACTAGCGTGGATATCTACGAGCAGTACTTC.

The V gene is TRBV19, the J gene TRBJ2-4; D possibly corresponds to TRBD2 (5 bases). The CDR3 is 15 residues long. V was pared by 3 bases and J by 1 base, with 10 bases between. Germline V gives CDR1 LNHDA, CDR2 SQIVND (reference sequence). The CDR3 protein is CASSMAGIAKNIQYF. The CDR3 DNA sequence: TGTGCCAGTAGTATGGCCGGGATTGCCAAAAACATTCAGTACTTC.

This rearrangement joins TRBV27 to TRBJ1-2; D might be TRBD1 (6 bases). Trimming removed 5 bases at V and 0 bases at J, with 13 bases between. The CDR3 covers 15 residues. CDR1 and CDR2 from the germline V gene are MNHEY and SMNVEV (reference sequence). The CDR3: CASSLLGTTNYGYTF. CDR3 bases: TGTGCCAGCAGTCTACTCGGGACAACTAACTATGGCTACACCTTC.

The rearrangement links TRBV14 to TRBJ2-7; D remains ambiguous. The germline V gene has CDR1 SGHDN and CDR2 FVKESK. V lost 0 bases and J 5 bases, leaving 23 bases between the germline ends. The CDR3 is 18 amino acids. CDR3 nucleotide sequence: TGTGCCAGCAGCCAAGATTACGCCCCCCCCCGGTTTCTAAACGAGCAGTACTTC. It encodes CASSQDYAPPRFLNEQYF.

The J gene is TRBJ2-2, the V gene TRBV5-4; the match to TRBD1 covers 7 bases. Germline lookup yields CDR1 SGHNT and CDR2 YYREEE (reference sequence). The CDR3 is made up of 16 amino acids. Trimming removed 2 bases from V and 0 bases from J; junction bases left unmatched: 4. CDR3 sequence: CASSLFQGANTGELFF. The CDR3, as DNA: TGTGCCAGCAGCTTATTTCAGGGGGCGAACACCGGGGAGCTGTTTTTT.

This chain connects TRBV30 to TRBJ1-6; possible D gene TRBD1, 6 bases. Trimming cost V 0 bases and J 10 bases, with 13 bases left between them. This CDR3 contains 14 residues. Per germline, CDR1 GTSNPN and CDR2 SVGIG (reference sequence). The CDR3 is CAWSVLSGVSPLHF. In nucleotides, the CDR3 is TGTGCCTGGAGTGTACTCTCAGGGGTGTCACCCCTCCACTTT.

The CDR3 reads CASSRTGGYEQYF. The CDR3 DNA reads as TGTGCCAGCAGTAGGACAGGGGGCTACGAGCAGTACTTC. This chain joins TRBV21-1 and TRBJ2-7; TRBD1, the table's D call, lacks a check against the DNA. TRBV21-1 is shown as a pseudogene. This CDR3 contains 13 residues.

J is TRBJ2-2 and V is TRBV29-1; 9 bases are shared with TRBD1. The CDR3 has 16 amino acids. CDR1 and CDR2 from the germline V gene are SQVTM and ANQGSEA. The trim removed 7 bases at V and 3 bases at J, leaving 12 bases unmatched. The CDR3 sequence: CSAPGQGEEDTGELFF. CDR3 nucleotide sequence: TGCAGCGCTCCGGGACAGGGAGAAGAGGACACCGGGGAGCTGTTTTTT.

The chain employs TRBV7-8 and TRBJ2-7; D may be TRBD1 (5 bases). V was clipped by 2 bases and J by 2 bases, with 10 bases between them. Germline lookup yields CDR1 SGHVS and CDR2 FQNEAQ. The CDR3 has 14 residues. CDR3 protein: CASSLSSGTYEQYF. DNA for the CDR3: TGTGCCAGCAGCTTAAGTTCAGGGACCTACGAGCAGTACTTC.

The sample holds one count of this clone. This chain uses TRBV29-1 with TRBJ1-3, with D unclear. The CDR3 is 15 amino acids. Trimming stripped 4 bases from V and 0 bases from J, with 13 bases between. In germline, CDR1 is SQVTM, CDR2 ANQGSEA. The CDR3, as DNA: TGCAGCGTTGCCGCCGACACCTACTCTGGAAACACCATATATTTT. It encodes CSVAADTYSGNTIYF.

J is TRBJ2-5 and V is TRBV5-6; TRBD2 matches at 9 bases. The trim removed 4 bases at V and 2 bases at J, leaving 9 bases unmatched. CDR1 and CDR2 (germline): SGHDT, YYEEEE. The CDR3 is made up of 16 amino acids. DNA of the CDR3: TGTGCCAGCAGCGACGCGACTAGCGGAGAACAAGAGACCCAGTACTTC. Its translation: CASSDATSGEQETQYF.

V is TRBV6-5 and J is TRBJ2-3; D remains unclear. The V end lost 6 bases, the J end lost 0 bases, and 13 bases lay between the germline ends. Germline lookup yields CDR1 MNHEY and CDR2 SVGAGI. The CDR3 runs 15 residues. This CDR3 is CASRLGLLSTDTQYF. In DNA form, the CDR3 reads TGTGCCAGCAGGCTTGGGCTTTTAAGCACAGATACGCAGTATTTT.

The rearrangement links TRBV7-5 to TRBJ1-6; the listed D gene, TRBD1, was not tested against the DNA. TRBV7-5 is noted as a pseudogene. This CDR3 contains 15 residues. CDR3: CARSLDRESDSPLHF. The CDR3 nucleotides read TGTGCCAGAAGCTTGGACAGGGAGTCTGATTCACCCCTCCACTTT.

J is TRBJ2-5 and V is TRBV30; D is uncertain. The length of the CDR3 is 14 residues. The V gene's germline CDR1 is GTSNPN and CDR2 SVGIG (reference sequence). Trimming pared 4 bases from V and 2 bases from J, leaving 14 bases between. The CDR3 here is CAWTGVAAQETQYF. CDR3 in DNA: TGTGCCTGGACCGGAGTCGCGGCACAAGAGACCCAGTACTTC.

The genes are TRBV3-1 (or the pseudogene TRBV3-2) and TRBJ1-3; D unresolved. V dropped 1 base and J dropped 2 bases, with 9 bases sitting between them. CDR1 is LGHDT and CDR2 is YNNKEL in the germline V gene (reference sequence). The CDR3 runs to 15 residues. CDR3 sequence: CASSQAWEAGNTIYF. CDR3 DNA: TGTGCCAGCAGCCAAGCTTGGGAGGCTGGAAACACCATATATTTT.